A single sample gave rise to the 30 T cell receptor beta chains below, sequenced in a study of T cell changes during pregnancy in multiple sclerosis. Assay used: immunoSEQ multiplex PCR; TCRdb lists only in-frame clones, some missing. This sample has about 40,000 clones; roughly 94% occur once, and the top ten carry around 1.6%. The input for sequencing was peripheral blood, taken in the third trimester of pregnancy. These receptors came from a female donor with multiple sclerosis, enrolled in a pregnancy study.

The V and J genes are TRBV21-1 and TRBJ2-7; the table's D call of TRBD2 was not tested on the DNA. TRBV21-1 is shown as a pseudogene. CDR3 length: 16 residues. CDR3 sequence: CASSKDALAGGGEQYF. The DNA of the CDR3 is TGTGCCAGCAGCAAAGATGCCCTAGCGGGGGGGGGCGAGCAGTACTTC.

As DNA, the CDR3 is TGTGCCAGCAGCTTAGGGACAGGGGGACTTCAGCCCCAGCATTTT. It is translated as CASSLGTGGLQPQHF. The chain has TRBV13 and TRBJ1-5, with 9 bases matching TRBD1. J lost 6 bases, V lost 0 bases, and 3 bases had no gene match. The V gene's germline CDR1 is PRHDT and CDR2 FYEKMQ (reference sequence). The length of the CDR3 is 15 residues.

The rearrangement uses TRBV6-1 and TRBJ1-4; D not certain. CDR3 size: 12 residues. The germline CDR1 and CDR2 sequences are MNHNS and SASEGT. V was shortened by 7 bases and J by 8 bases, with 11 bases between the two germline ends. The CDR3 spells CASNTIEEKLFF. The DNA of the CDR3 is TGTGCCAGCAATACTATTGAGGAAAAACTGTTTTTT.

The rearrangement joins TRBV27 to TRBJ2-1; maybe TRBD2 (5 bases). Germline CDR1 MNHEY, CDR2 SMNVEV (reference sequence). The V end was cut by 3 bases, the J end by 8 bases, with 14 bases between. The CDR3 covers 14 residues. The CDR3 spells CASSFLAGIDEQFF. The DNA for the CDR3 is TGTGCCAGCAGTTTTCTAGCAGGTATCGATGAGCAGTTCTTC.

The J gene is TRBJ1-1, the V gene TRBV10-2, with no clear D. CDR1 WSHSY and CDR2 SAAADI come from the germline V gene. Trimming shortened V by 6 bases and J by 4 bases, and 9 bases separated the two germline ends. The length of the CDR3 is 12 residues. CDR3 sequence reads: CASSLGSTEAFF. CDR3 bases: TGCGCCAGCAGCCTCGGGTCCACTGAAGCTTTCTTT.

The chain's CDR3 is CASSLMAGAQETQYF. The CDR3 region has the DNA TGTGCCAGCAGTTTAATGGCAGGGGCCCAGGAGACCCAGTACTTC. V is TRBV27 and J is TRBJ2-5; D possibly corresponds to TRBD1 (6 bases). The V gene lost 2 bases and the J gene lost 5 bases, with 15 bases spanning the gap. This CDR3 has 15 residues. Per the germline V gene, CDR1 is MNHEY and CDR2 is SMNVEV (reference sequence).

This clone has a single count. This CDR3 reads CAWSGLRMTGEKLFF. DNA for the CDR3: TGTGCCTGGAGTGGCCTGAGGATGACGGGGGAAAAACTGTTTTTT. The rearrangement uses TRBV30 and TRBJ1-4, with D unresolved. CDR1 is GTSNPN, CDR2 SVGIG, per germline (reference sequence). This CDR3 is built from 15 residues. V lost 1 base, J lost 8 bases, and 17 bases lay in between.

This chain links TRBV7-9 with TRBJ1-5, with a tentative D call TRBD1 (6 bases). Germline V gives CDR1 SEHNR, CDR2 FQNEAQ (reference sequence). The CDR3 length is 14 residues. V lost 5 bases to trimming and J lost 3 bases, with 11 bases between them. For the CDR3, the DNA is TGTGCCAGCAGCGCGACAGGCGACAATCAGCCCCAGCATTTT. This encodes CASSATGDNQPQHF.

The CDR3 here is CASSQSDRDYNEQYF. In DNA form, the CDR3 reads TGCGCCAGCAGCCAGAGTGACAGGGATTATAACGAGCAGTACTTC. V is TRBV4-1 and J is TRBJ2-7; 7 bases map to TRBD1. The ends lost 3 bases at V and 5 bases at J; junction bases unmatched: 10. Germline V gives CDR1 MGHRA, CDR2 YSYEKL. The CDR3 is made up of 15 amino acids.

The rearrangement uses TRBV28 and TRBJ1-2; D not certain. CDR1 is MDHEN and CDR2 is SYDVKM in the germline V gene. Trimming removed 4 bases at V and 3 bases at J, with 27 bases between. The CDR3 length is 19 residues. The CDR3 sequence is CASSSVPDFNQLGHYGYTF. For the CDR3, the DNA is TGTGCCAGCAGTTCCGTCCCGGACTTCAATCAACTAGGTCACTATGGCTACACCTTC.

The J gene is TRBJ2-4, the V gene TRBV4-1; TRBD1 matches at 9 bases. Germline V CDR1 and CDR2: MGHRA, YSYEKL. The CDR3 runs 15 residues. J gave up 6 bases and V 2 bases, and 5 bases lay outside the gene matches. CDR3 amino acids: CASSQLGQGLNIQYF. CDR3 nucleotide sequence: TGCGCCAGCAGCCAACTAGGACAGGGGCTAAACATTCAGTACTTC.

V is TRBV11-2 and J is TRBJ2-3, with 9 bases fitting TRBD2. Germline V CDR1 and CDR2: SGHAT, FQNNGV. This CDR3 is 16 amino acids long. The V and J ends lost 1 base and 3 bases, in that order; junction bases with no gene match: 5. This CDR3 is CASSLGTSVRTDTQYF. CDR3 nucleotide sequence: TGTGCCAGCAGCTTAGGGACTAGCGTACGGACAGATACGCAGTATTTT.

The chain has TRBV4-1 and TRBJ2-5; 8 positions match TRBD2. Germline V lookup: CDR1 MGHRA, CDR2 YSYEKL. This CDR3 comprises 15 residues. Trimming at V came to 4 bases and at J to 5 bases, leaving 9 bases not matched to a gene. The CDR3 loop reads CASSPLGLAVETQYF. CDR3 nucleotides: TGCGCCAGCAGCCCCCTAGGACTAGCTGTGGAGACCCAGTACTTC.

The chain is built from TRBV2 and TRBJ2-1; 9 bases agree with TRBD1. V was clipped by 3 bases and J by 8 bases; unmatched bases: 2. The CDR3 has 13 residues. CDR1 is SNHLY and CDR2 is FYNNEI in the germline V gene. The CDR3 DNA reads TGTGCCAGCAGTGAGACAGGGGGTCATGAGCAGTTCTTC. Translated: CASSETGGHEQFF.

CDR3 sequence reads: CASSLGLAGGYNEQFF. The DNA of the CDR3 is TGTGCCAGCAGCTTAGGACTAGCGGGGGGCTACAATGAGCAGTTCTTC. This sequence joins TRBV11-3 and TRBJ2-1, with TRBD2 matching over 13 bases. Germline V CDR1 and CDR2: SGHNT, YENEEA. The length of the CDR3 is 16 residues. J was trimmed by 3 bases and V by 1 base; bases with no gene match: 0.

J is TRBJ1-5 and V is TRBV27; D remains ambiguous. Trimming pared 3 bases from V and 2 bases from J, leaving 26 bases between. Germline V gene lookup returns CDR1 MNHEY and CDR2 SMNVEV (reference sequence). The CDR3 totals 20 residues. DNA for the CDR3: TGTGCCAGCAGTTTGATTGGAATTTACGCCAAGGGCGGGGGCAATCAGCCCCAGCATTTT. It is translated as CASSLIGIYAKGGGNQPQHF.

This clone showed up just once. The V gene is TRBV5-1, the J gene TRBJ1-6; D not resolved. Germline CDR1 reads SGHRS; CDR2 reads YFSETQ. This CDR3 contains 14 residues. The V end lost 1 base, the J end lost 6 bases, and 8 bases lay between the germline ends. The CDR3, as DNA: TGCGCCAGCAGCTTGTCAGGTTTTAATTCACCCCTCCACTTT. As protein: CASSLSGFNSPLHF.

The rearrangement joins TRBV19 to TRBJ2-1; 9 bases fit TRBD2. This CDR3 has 17 residues. V trimming: 3 bases; J trimming: 5 bases; junction bases outside the gene matches: 11. Germline V gene data show CDR1 as LNHDA and CDR2 as SQIVND (reference sequence). CDR3 sequence reads: CASSILVGGGADNEQFF. CDR3 nucleotides: TGTGCCAGTAGTATTCTGGTCGGCGGGGGGGCCGACAATGAGCAGTTCTTC.

The chain carries TRBV19 and TRBJ2-4, with 7 bases aligning to TRBD1. This CDR3 has 16 amino acids. The J segment lost 0 bases and the V segment lost 9 bases, leaving 11 bases of the junction unmatched. Germline V CDR1 and CDR2: LNHDA, SQIVND (reference sequence). DNA of the CDR3: TGTGCCAGCCGGGGACAGCATAAGGGAGCCAAAAACATTCAGTACTTC. Protein: CASRGQHKGAKNIQYF.

This clone was picked up one time. This chain joins TRBV5-1 and TRBJ1-2; possible D gene TRBD1, 5 bases. This CDR3 spans 13 amino acids. Germline V CDR1 and CDR2: SGHRS, YFSETQ. With 0 bases removed from V and 4 bases from J, the gap between germline ends came to 7 bases. The CDR3 reads CASSLGQTYGYTF. The CDR3 coding sequence is TGCGCCAGCAGCTTGGGACAGACCTATGGCTACACCTTC.

The chain joins TRBV4-3 to TRBJ1-1; unclear D gene. The CDR3 has 14 amino acids. Trimming shortened V by 0 bases and J by 5 bases, and 10 bases separated the two germline ends. The germline V gene encodes CDR1 LGHNA and CDR2 YSLEER. The chain's CDR3 is CASSQDFYVTEAFF. The DNA of the CDR3 is TGCGCCAGCAGCCAAGATTTCTACGTGACTGAAGCTTTCTTT.

Only one count was recorded for this clone. The chain recombines TRBV5-1 with TRBJ1-1; 8 nucleotides line up with TRBD1. The CDR3 runs 15 residues. CDR1 is SGHRS, CDR2 YFSETQ, per germline. Trimming removed 5 bases from V and 6 bases from J; junction bases left unmatched: 12. The DNA for the CDR3 is TGCGCCAGCAGTTCCCGTGTGGGACAGGTAGCTGAAGCTTTCTTT. This gives the protein CASSSRVGQVAEAFF.

The rearrangement joins TRBV7-8 to TRBJ2-1; 9 bases are a match to TRBD1. This CDR3 comprises 15 residues. The germline V gene has CDR1 SGHVS and CDR2 FQNEAQ. J gave up 3 bases and V 5 bases, and 5 bases lay outside the gene matches. CDR3 region: CASSGRDRDYNEQFF. CDR3 coding DNA: TGTGCCAGCAGCGGCCGGGACAGGGACTACAATGAGCAGTTCTTC.

V gene TRBV4-1 combines with J gene TRBJ2-1; 10 bases map to TRBD2. This CDR3 is 16 amino acids long. J was trimmed by 5 bases and V by 0 bases; bases with no gene match: 4. Germline-derived CDR1 and CDR2 are MGHRA and YSYEKL. CDR3 coding DNA: TGCGCCAGCAGCCAAGAGGAACTAGCGGGACACAATGAGCAGTTCTTC. This translates into CASSQEELAGHNEQFF.

V is TRBV18 and J is TRBJ2-2, with 7 positions matching TRBD2. The germline V gene encodes CDR1 KGHSH and CDR2 LQKENI. The CDR3 covers 15 residues. V lost 6 bases and J lost 3; bases outside the gene matches: 7. The CDR3 sequence is CASSRTSRDTGELFF. The CDR3 nucleotides read TGTGCCAGCTCGCGGACTAGTCGTGACACCGGGGAGCTGTTTTTT.

This sequence joins TRBV5-1 and TRBJ2-1, with 8 bases matching TRBD2. The CDR3 totals 16 residues. The J segment lost 0 bases and the V segment lost 4 bases, leaving 6 bases of the junction unmatched. Germline V gives CDR1 SGHRS, CDR2 YFSETQ. The DNA of the CDR3 is TGCGCCAGCAGCCGATCCAGCGGGGGCTCCTACAATGAGCAGTTCTTC. Encoded protein: CASSRSSGGSYNEQFF.

CDR3 sequence reads: CASSPRADLSTDTQYF. CDR3 DNA sequence: TGTGCCAGCTCCCCGAGGGCGGACCTGAGCACAGATACGCAGTATTTT. The rearrangement uses TRBV18 and TRBJ2-3; D possibly corresponds to TRBD2 (5 bases). CDR1 and CDR2 from the germline V gene are KGHSH and LQKENI. This CDR3 spans 16 amino acids. Trimming left V 6 bases short and J 0 bases short, with 16 bases between. Full variable domain (missing parts from reference TRBV18 and TRBJ2-3): NAGVMQNPRHLVRRRGQEARLRCSPMKGHSHVYWYRQLPEEGLKFMVYLQKENIIDESGMPKERFSAEFPKEGPSILRIQQVVRGDSAAYFCASSPRADLSTDTQYFGPGTRLTVL.

The V call is TRBV2, the J call TRBJ2-7, with 7 bases lining up with TRBD2. The CDR3 extends over 14 amino acids. Trimming at V came to 3 bases and at J to 3 bases, leaving 5 bases not matched to a gene. Germline V CDR1 and CDR2: SNHLY, FYNNEI. The CDR3 is CASSDQLAVYEQYF. CDR3 DNA sequence: TGTGCCAGCAGTGACCAGCTAGCGGTCTACGAGCAGTACTTC.

The chain joins TRBV10-3 to TRBJ2-3; a weak D match, TRBD2 (6 bases). V lost 6 bases to trimming and J lost 0 bases, with 16 bases between them. Germline CDR1 ENHRY, CDR2 SYGVKD. The CDR3 contains 16 residues. The CDR3 here is CAIRQTLAQSTDTQYF. CDR3 nucleotide sequence: TGTGCCATCAGGCAAACACTAGCACAGAGCACAGATACGCAGTATTTT.

V is TRBV5-5 and J is TRBJ2-5; D perhaps matches TRBD1 (5 bases). V dropped 4 bases and J dropped 7 bases, with 14 bases sitting between them. The CDR3 length is 13 residues. Germline lookup yields CDR1 SGHKS and CDR2 YYEKEE (reference sequence). In nucleotides, the CDR3 is TGTGCCAGCAGCCTAACTCTTGGGGCGACCCAGTACTTC. Protein product: CASSLTLGATQYF. Drawing the rest from reference TRBV5-5 and TRBJ2-5, the complete variable domain is DAGVTQSPTHLIKTRGQQVTLRCSPISGHKSVSWYQQVLGQGPQFIFQYYEKEERGRGNFPDRFSARQFPNYSSELNVNALLLGDSALYLCASSLTLGATQYFGPGTRLLVL.